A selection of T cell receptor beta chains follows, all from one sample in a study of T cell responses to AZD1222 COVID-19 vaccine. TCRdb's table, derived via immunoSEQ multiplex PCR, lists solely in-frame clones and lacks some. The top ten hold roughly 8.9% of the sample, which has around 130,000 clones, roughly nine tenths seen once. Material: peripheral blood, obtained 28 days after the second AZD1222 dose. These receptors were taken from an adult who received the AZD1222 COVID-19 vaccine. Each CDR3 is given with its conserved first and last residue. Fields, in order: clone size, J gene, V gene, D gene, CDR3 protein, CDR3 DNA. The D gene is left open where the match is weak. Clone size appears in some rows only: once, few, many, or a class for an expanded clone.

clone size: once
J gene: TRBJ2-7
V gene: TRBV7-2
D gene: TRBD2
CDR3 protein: CASSLVAVAGGPNEQYF
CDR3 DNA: TGTGCCAGCAGCTTAGTAGCGGTGGCGGGGGGGCCTAACGAGCAGTACTTC

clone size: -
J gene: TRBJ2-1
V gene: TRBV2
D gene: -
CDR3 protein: CASSTETDNEQFF
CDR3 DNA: TGTGCCAGTTCGACCGAGACCGACAATGAGCAGTTCTTC

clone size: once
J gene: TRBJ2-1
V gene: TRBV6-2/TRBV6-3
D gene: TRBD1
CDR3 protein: CASSYSGTGDPYEQFF
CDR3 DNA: TGTGCCAGCAGTTACTCGGGGACAGGGGATCCCTATGAGCAGTTCTTC

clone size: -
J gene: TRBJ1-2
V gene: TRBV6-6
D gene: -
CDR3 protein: CASSPSNYGYTF
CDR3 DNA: TGTGCCAGTTCACCCTCTAACTATGGCTACACCTTC

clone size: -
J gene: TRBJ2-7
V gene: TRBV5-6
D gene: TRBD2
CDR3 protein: CASRPPGLAGPRGPYEQYF
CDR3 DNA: TGTGCCAGCCGGCCCCCGGGACTAGCGGGACCGCGTGGTCCGTACGAGCAGTACTTC

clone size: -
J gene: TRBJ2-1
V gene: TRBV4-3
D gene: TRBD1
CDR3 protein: CASSQEGQLSSYNEQFF
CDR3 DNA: TGCGCCAGCAGCCAAGAGGGACAGCTAAGCTCCTACAATGAGCAGTTCTTC

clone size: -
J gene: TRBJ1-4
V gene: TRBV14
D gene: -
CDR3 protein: CASSQDAGTIEKLFF
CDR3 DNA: TGTGCCAGCAGCCAAGACGCCGGGACTATTGAAAAACTGTTTTTT

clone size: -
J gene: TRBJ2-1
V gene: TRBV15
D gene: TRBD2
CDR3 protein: CATGLAGGNEQFF
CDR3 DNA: TGTGCCACCGGGTTAGCGGGAGGCAATGAGCAGTTCTTC

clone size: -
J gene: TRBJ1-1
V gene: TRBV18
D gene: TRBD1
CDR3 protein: CASSPSGTGTGTEAFF
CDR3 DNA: TGTGCCAGCTCACCATCTGGGACAGGGACGGGCACTGAAGCTTTCTTT

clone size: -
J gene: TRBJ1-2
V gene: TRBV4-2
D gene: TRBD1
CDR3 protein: CASSLSGTGDDGYTF
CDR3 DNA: TGTGCCAGCAGCCTTTCCGGGACAGGGGATGATGGCTACACCTTC

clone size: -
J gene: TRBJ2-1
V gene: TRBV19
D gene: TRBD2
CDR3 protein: CASSLWTSGRAINEQFF
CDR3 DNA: TGTGCCAGTAGTCTATGGACTAGCGGGAGGGCCATAAATGAGCAGTTCTTC

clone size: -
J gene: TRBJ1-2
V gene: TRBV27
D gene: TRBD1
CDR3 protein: CASSLTGVYGYTF
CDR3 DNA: TGTGCCAGCAGTTTAACAGGGGTTTATGGCTACACCTTC

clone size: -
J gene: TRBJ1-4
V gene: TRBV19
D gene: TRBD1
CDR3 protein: CASSIVYGQGNEKLFF
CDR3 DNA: TGTGCCAGTAGTATAGTTTATGGACAGGGGAATGAAAAACTGTTTTTT

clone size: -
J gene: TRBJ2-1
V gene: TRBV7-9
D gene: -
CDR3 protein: CASSLGLGSSYNEQFF
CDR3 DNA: TGTGCCAGCAGCTTGGGGTTAGGGTCCTCCTACAATGAGCAGTTCTTC

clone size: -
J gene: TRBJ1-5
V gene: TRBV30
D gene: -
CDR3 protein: CATDRTDSNQPQHF
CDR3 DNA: TGTGCCACTGACAGGACGGATAGCAATCAGCCCCAGCATTTT

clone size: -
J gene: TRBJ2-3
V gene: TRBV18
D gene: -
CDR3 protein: CASSPPNGRAVDTQYF
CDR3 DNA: TGTGCCAGCTCACCACCGAACGGCAGGGCGGTAGATACGCAGTATTTT

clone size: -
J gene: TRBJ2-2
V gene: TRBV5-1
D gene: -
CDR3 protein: CASDEGPGLTGELFF
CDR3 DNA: TGCGCCAGCGATGAAGGTCCAGGGTTGACCGGGGAGCTGTTTTTT

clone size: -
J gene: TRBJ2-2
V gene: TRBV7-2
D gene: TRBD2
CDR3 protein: CASSFRTSGLGELFF
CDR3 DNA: TGTGCCAGCAGCTTCAGGACTAGCGGCTTAGGGGAGCTGTTTTTT

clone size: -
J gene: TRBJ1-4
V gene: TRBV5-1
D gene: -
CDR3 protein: CASSLDGRSEELFF
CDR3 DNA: TGCGCCAGCAGCTTGGACGGCAGGTCGGAAGAACTGTTTTTT

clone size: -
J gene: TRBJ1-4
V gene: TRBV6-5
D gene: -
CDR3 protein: CASSPWRVGEKLFF
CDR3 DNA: TGTGCCAGCAGTCCGTGGAGGGTCGGTGAAAAACTGTTTTTT

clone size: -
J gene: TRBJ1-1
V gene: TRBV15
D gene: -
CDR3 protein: CATSRKEGMNTEAFF
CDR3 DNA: TGTGCCACCAGCAGAAAAGAGGGCATGAACACTGAAGCTTTCTTT

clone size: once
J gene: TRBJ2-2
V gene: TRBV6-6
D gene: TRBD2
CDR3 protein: CASSSGTSGTGELFF
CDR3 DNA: TGTGCCAGCAGTTCCGGGACTAGCGGGACCGGGGAGCTGTTTTTT

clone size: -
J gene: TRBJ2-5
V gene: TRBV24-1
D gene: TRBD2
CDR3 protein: CATSDSASGGQETQYF
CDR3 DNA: TGTGCCACCAGTGATTCGGCTAGCGGGGGGCAAGAGACCCAGTACTTC

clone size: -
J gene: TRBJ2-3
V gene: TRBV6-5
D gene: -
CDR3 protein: CASSYGGTFGTDTQYF
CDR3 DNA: TGTGCCAGCAGTTACGGCGGGACCTTTGGCACAGATACGCAGTATTTT

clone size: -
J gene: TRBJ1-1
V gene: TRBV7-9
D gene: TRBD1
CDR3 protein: CASSTQGGEAFF
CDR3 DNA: TGTGCCAGCAGCACTCAGGGGGGTGAAGCTTTCTTT

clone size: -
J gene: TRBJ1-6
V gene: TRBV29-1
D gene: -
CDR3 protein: CSARLDYNSPLHF
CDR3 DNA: TGCAGCGCACGGCTGGACTATAATTCACCCCTCCACTTT

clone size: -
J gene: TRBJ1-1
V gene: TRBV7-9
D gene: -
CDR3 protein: CASSLRQQNTEAFF
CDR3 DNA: TGTGCCAGCAGCTTAAGACAGCAGAACACTGAAGCTTTCTTT

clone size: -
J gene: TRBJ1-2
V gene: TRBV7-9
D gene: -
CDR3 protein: CASSFQSPNYGYTF
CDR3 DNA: TGTGCCAGCAGCTTCCAGAGTCCTAACTATGGCTACACCTTC

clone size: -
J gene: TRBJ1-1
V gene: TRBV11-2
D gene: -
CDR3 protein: CASSLGMNTEAFF
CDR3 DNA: TGTGCCAGCAGCTTGGGTATGAACACTGAAGCTTTCTTT

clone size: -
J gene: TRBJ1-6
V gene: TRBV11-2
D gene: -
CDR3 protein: CASSLGAGIGSPLHF
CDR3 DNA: TGTGCCAGCAGCTTAGGAGCAGGGATCGGTTCACCCCTCCACTTT

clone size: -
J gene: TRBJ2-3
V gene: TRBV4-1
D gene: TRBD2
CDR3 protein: CASSQRLAGPTDTQYF
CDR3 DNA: TGCGCCAGCAGCCAGCGACTAGCGGGACCCACAGATACGCAGTATTTT

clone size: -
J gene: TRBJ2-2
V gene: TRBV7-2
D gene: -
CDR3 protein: CASSAYSGTGELFF
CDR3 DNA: TGTGCCAGCAGCGCGTATAGTGGGACCGGGGAGCTGTTTTTT

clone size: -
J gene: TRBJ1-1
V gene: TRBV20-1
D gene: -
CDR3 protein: CSAWDTREAFF
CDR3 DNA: TGCAGTGCTTGGGACACAAGGGAGGCTTTCTTT

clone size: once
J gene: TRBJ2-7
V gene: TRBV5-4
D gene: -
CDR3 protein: CASSLIGGLIYEQYF
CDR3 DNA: TGTGCCAGCAGCTTGATAGGGGGGCTAATCTACGAGCAGTACTTC

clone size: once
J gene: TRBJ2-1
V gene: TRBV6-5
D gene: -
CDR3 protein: CATNPGWGQFF
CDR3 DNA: TGTGCCACCAACCCGGGATGGGGGCAGTTCTTC

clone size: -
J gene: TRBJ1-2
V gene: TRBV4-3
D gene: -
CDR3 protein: CASSQDKGTYGYTF
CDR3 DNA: TGCGCCAGCAGCCAAGATAAGGGAACCTATGGCTACACCTTC

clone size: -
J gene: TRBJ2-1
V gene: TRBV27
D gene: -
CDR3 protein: CASSLRLEAYNEQFF
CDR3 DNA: TGTGCCAGCAGTTTAAGACTAGAGGCTTACAATGAGCAGTTCTTC

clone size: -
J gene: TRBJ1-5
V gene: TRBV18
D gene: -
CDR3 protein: CASSPQEVDQPQHF
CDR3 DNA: TGTGCCAGCTCACCACAGGAAGTGGATCAGCCCCAGCATTTT

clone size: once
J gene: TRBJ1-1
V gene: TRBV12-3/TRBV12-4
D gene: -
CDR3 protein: CASSIDLRGRIF
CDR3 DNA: TGTGCCAGCAGTATAGACCTTAGGGGTCGCATCTTT

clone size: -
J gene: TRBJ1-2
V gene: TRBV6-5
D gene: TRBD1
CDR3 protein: CASSYQGGGGGYTF
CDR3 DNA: TGTGCCAGCAGTTATCAGGGGGGAGGTGGTGGCTACACCTTC

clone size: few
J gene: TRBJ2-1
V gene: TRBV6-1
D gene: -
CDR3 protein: CASSEEPPREFF
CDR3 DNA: TGTGCCAGCAGTGAAGAACCCCCGAGGGAGTTCTTC

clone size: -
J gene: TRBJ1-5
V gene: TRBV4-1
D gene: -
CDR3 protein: CASSQGDQPQHF
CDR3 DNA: TGCGCCAGCAGCCAAGGGGACCAGCCCCAGCATTTT

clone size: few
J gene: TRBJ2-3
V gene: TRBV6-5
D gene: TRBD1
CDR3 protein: CASEKGAYTDTQYF
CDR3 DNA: TGTGCCAGCGAGAAGGGGGCTTACACAGATACGCAGTATTTT

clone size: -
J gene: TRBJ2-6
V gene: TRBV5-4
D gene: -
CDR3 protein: CASSSGLVSGANVLTF
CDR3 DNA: TGTGCCAGCAGTTCCGGACTGGTCTCTGGGGCCAACGTCCTGACTTTC

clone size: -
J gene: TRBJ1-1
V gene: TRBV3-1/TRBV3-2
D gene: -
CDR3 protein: CASSQSLSPGGTEAFF
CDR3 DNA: TGTGCCAGCAGCCAATCCCTCTCTCCCGGTGGCACTGAAGCTTTCTTT

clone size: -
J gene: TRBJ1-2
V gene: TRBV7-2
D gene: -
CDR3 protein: CASSPHQVVGYGYTF
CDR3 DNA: TGTGCCAGCAGCCCCCATCAGGTCGTTGGATATGGCTACACCTTC

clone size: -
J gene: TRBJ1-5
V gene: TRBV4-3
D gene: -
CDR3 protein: CASSQAWGNQPQHF
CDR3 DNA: TGCGCCAGCAGCCAAGCCTGGGGCAATCAGCCCCAGCATTTT

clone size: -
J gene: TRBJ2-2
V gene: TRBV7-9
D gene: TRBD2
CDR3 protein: CASSRGEAGPGTGELFF
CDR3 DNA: TGTGCCAGCAGCCGGGGGGAGGCCGGGCCGGGCACCGGGGAGCTGTTTTTT

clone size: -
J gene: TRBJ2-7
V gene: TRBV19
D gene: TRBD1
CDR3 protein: CASRNRGISYEQYF
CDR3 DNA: TGTGCCAGTAGGAACAGGGGTATATCCTACGAGCAGTACTTC

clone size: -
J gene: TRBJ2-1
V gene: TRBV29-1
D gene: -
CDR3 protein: CSGGPPGDEQFF
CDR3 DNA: TGCAGCGGTGGACCTCCAGGGGATGAGCAGTTCTTC

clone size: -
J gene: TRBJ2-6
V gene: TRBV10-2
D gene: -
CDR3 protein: CASSDQGDLTF
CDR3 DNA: TGCGCCAGCAGTGACCAGGGAGACCTGACTTTC

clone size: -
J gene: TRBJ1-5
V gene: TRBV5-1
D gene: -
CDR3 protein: CASSLDGAFNQPQHF
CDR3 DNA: TGCGCCAGCAGCTTGGATGGGGCTTTCAATCAGCCCCAGCATTTT

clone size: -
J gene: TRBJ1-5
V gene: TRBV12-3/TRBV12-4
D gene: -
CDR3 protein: CASTVGGRPQHF
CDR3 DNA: TGTGCCAGCACCGTGGGGGGGCGGCCCCAGCATTTT

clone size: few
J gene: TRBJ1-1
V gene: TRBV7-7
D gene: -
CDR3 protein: CASSSSPNTEAFF
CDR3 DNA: TGTGCTAGCAGCTCATCACCGAACACTGAAGCTTTCTTT

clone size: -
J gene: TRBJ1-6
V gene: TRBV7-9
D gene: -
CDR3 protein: CASSLGWAPLHF
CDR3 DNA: TGTGCCAGCAGCTTAGGGTGGGCACCCCTCCACTTT

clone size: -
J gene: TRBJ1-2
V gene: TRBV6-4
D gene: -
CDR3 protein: CASSESWQGHGYTF
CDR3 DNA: TGTGCCAGCAGTGAATCGTGGCAGGGACATGGCTACACCTTC